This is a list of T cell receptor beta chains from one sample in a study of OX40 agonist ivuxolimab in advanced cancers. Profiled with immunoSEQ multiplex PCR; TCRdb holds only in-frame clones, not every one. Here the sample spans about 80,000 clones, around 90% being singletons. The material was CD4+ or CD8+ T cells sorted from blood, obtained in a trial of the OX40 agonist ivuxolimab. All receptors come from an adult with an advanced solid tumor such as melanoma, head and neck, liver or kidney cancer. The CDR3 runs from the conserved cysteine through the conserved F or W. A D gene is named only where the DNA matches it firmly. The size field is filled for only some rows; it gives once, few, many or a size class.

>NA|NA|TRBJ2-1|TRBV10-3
CAISESNSGAEQFF
TGTGCCATCAGTGAGTCGAATTCTGGGGCGGAGCAGTTCTTC
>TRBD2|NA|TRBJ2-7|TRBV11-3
CASSLGGGLVYEQYF
TGTGCCAGCAGCTTAGGGGGGGGACTAGTCTACGAGCAGTACTTC
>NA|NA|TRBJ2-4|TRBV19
CASSSRQIAKNIQYF
TGTGCCAGTAGTTCCCGACAGATAGCCAAAAACATTCAGTACTTC
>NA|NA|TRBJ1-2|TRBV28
CASNPGGRQGYTF
TGTGCCAGCAACCCTGGCGGGAGGCAGGGCTACACCTTC
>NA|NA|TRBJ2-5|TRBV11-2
CASSLGRGYGETQYF
TGTGCCAGCAGCTTAGGCAGGGGTTACGGAGAGACCCAGTACTTC
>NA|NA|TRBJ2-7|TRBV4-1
CASSQNFAESSYEQYF
TGCGCCAGCAGCCAAAATTTCGCGGAGAGCTCCTACGAGCAGTACTTC
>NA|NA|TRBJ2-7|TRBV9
CASTVGDASSYEQYF
TGTGCCAGCACCGTTGGGGACGCCAGCTCCTACGAGCAGTACTTC
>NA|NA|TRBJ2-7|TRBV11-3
CASSDSFSYEQYF
TGTGCCAGCAGTGACTCGTTCTCCTACGAGCAGTACTTC
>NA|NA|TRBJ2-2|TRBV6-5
CASSYEGTGELFF
TGTGCCAGCAGTTACGAGGGGACCGGGGAGCTGTTTTTT
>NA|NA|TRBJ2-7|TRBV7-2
CASSLGDSYYEQYF
TGTGCCAGCAGCTTAGGCGACTCCTACTACGAGCAGTACTTC
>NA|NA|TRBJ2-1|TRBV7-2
CASTEGTVSYNEQFF
TGTGCCAGCACTGAGGGGACCGTTTCCTACAATGAGCAGTTCTTC
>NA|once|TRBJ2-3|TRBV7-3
CASSLLSGPTDTQYF
TGTGCCAGCAGCTTACTTAGCGGCCCCACAGATACGCAGTATTTT
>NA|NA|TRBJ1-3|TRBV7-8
CASSLEGTIYF
TGTGCCAGCAGCTTAGAAGGCACCATATATTTT
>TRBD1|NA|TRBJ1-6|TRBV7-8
CASSQGTGNSPLHF
TGTGCCAGCAGCCAAGGGACAGGAAATTCACCCCTCCACTTT
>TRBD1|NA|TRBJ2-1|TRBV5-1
CASSFGRGLGNEQFF
TGCGCCAGCAGCTTTGGCAGGGGGCTCGGCAATGAGCAGTTCTTC
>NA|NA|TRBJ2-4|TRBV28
CASSPSFKNIQYF
TGTGCCAGCAGTCCTAGTTTTAAAAACATTCAGTACTTC
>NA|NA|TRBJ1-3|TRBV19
CASNRPTGNTIYF
TGTGCCAGTAATAGACCAACGGGAAACACCATATATTTT
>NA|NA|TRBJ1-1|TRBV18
CASSPAEGRPNTEAFF
TGTGCCAGCTCACCCGCGGAGGGAAGGCCCAACACTGAAGCTTTCTTT
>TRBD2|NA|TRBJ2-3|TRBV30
CAWRREGRTQYF
TGTGCCTGGAGGCGGGAGGGCCGGACGCAGTATTTT
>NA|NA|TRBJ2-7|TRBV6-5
CASSYGAFYEQYF
TGTGCCAGCAGTTACGGTGCATTCTACGAGCAGTACTTC
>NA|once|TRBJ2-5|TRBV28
CASSFDSKETQYF
TGTGCCAGCAGTTTCGACTCCAAAGAGACCCAGTACTTC
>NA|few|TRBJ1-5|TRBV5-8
CASSLRRTNQPQHF
TGTGCCAGCAGCTTGAGGCGGACAAATCAGCCCCAGCATTTT
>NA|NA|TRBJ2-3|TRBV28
CASKIGGGTDTQYF
TGTGCCAGCAAAATAGGGGGTGGGACAGATACGCAGTATTTT
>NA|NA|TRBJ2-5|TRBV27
CASSTWDVRGETQYF
TGTGCCAGCAGTACTTGGGACGTCCGTGGAGAGACCCAGTACTTC
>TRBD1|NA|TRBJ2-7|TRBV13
CASSLVDRGRRYEQYF
TGTGCCAGCAGCTTAGTCGACAGGGGGCGAAGGTACGAGCAGTACTTC
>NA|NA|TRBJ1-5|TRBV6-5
CASSYREKQPQHF
TGTGCCAGCAGTTACAGGGAAAAACAGCCCCAGCATTTT
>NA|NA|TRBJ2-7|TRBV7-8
CASSLGQVKGEQYF
TGTGCCAGCAGCTTAGGACAGGTTAAGGGTGAGCAGTACTTC
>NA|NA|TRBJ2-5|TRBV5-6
CASSLNGGQETQYF
TGTGCCAGCAGCTTGAATGGAGGACAAGAGACCCAGTACTTC
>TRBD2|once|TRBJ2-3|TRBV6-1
CASIPDGTSGRSQYF
TGTGCCAGCATTCCCGATGGAACTAGCGGGAGATCGCAGTATTTT
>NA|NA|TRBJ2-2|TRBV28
CASSNTGELFF
TGTGCCAGCAGTAACACCGGGGAGCTGTTTTTT
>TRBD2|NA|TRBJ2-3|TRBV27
CASRLTSAPTDTQYF
TGTGCCAGCAGACTGACTAGCGCCCCCACAGATACGCAGTATTTT
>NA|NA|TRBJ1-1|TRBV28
CASSEMDGYEAFF
TGTGCCAGCAGTGAGATGGACGGTTACGAAGCTTTCTTT
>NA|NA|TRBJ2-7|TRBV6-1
CASSELWGTYEQYF
TGTGCCAGCAGTGAACTGTGGGGAACCTACGAGCAGTACTTC
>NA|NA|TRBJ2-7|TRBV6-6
CASSSPSRTFGEQYF
TGTGCCAGCAGCTCGCCCTCCCGGACCTTCGGCGAGCAGTACTTC
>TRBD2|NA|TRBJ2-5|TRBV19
CASSPAGTTGGETQYF
TGTGCCAGTAGTCCAGCCGGGACTACGGGAGGAGAGACCCAGTACTTC
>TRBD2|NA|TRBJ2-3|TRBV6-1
CASKPGLASDTQYF
TGTGCCAGCAAACCGGGACTAGCATCAGATACGCAGTATTTT
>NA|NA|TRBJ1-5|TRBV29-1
CSGGEGNQPQHF
TGCAGCGGAGGGGAGGGCAATCAGCCCCAGCATTTT
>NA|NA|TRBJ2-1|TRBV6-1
CASSAGAISYNEQFF
TGTGCCAGCAGCGCCGGTGCGATCTCCTACAATGAGCAGTTCTTC
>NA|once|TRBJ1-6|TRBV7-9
CASSETGYNSPLHF
TGTGCCAGCAGCGAGACAGGCTATAATTCACCCCTCCACTTT
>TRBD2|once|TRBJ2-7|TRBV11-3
CASSLGFSGSSYEQYF
TGTGCCAGCAGCTTAGGGTTTAGCGGGAGCTCCTACGAGCAGTACTTC
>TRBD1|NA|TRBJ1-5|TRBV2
CASSVEGGQPQHF
TGTGCCAGCAGTGTTGAAGGGGGCCAGCCCCAGCATTTT
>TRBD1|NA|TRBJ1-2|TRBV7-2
CASSLSHGQGRYGYTF
TGTGCCAGCAGCTTATCCCATGGACAGGGAAGGTATGGCTACACCTTC
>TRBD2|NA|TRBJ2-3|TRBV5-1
CASSKGLAGVGDTQYF
TGCGCCAGCAGCAAGGGACTAGCGGGAGTAGGAGATACGCAGTATTTT
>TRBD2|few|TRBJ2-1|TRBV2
CASRGGVNNEQFF
TGTGCCAGCCGGGGAGGGGTTAACAATGAGCAGTTCTTC
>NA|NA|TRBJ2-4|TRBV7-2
CASSLARSGTKNIQYF
TGTGCCAGCAGCTTAGCGAGGTCAGGGACCAAAAACATTCAGTACTTC
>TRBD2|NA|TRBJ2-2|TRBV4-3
CASSPTPGTSAGELFF
TGCGCCAGCAGCCCGACCCCCGGGACTAGTGCCGGGGAGCTGTTTTTT
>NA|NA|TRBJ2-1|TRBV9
CASSVGDYPSQFF
TGTGCCAGCAGCGTAGGTGACTATCCCTCGCAGTTCTTC
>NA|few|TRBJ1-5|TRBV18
CASRDLGQPQHF
TGTGCCAGCCGAGACCTCGGGCAGCCCCAGCATTTT
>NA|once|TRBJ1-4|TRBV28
CASRNPGQGNEKLFF
TGTGCCAGCAGGAATCCGGGACAAGGGAATGAAAAACTGTTTTTT